The 15 T cell receptor beta chains given below trace back to one sample, sequenced in a study of cytomegalovirus exposure and HLA in healthy donors (dated by TCRdb to between 2016 and 2019). Libraries came from the immunoSEQ multiplex PCR assay. The table comes from immuneACCESS by way of TCRdb, which keeps in-frame sequences with V and J called. Part of the clones is missing from these tables; in studies checked, under half for an unresolved V gene and the rest for unknown reasons. This sample comprises about 240,000 clones, around 88% of them detected only once. Together, the top ten hold 0.95% to 1.5% of the sample. The sample consisted of PBMCs. Receptor source: a woman in her twenties or thirties in good health and CMV-seropositive.

This clone turned up a few times. The chain carries TRBV5-1 and TRBJ1-3; possible D gene TRBD1, 6 bases. CDR3 size: 15 residues. Germline V gene data show CDR1 as SGHRS and CDR2 as YFSETQ. V was pared by 5 bases and J by 0 bases, with 12 bases between. The CDR3 nucleotides are TGCGCCAGCAGATACGAGACAGGCTCTGGAAACACCATATATTTT. It translates to CASRYETGSGNTIYF.

The genes are TRBV28 and TRBJ2-7, with 7 nucleotides matching TRBD2. Looked up from germline, CDR1 is MDHEN and CDR2 is SYDVKM. Germline trimming cut 6 bases from V and 2 bases from J; bases unmatched to any gene: 10. The CDR3 extends over 15 amino acids. The CDR3 loop is CASSPGGTPPYEQYF. The CDR3 DNA reads as TGTGCCAGCAGCCCGGGGGGAACCCCTCCCTACGAGCAGTACTTC.

The chain uses TRBV27 and TRBJ1-5, with a tentative D call TRBD1 (5 bases). The germline V and J ends were trimmed by 8 bases and 2 bases, with 13 bases remaining between them. Germline V CDR1 and CDR2: MNHEY, SMNVEV (reference sequence). The CDR3 has 14 residues. DNA for the CDR3: TGTGCCAGCGGGCGGGGGTCAGGCAATCAGCCCCAGCATTTT. Residues: CASGRGSGNQPQHF.

J is TRBJ2-7 and V is TRBV19, with D possibly being TRBD1 (5 bases). The CDR3 totals 15 residues. V lost 3 bases and J 5 bases, leaving 17 bases between the germline ends. Looked up from germline, CDR1 is LNHDA and CDR2 is SQIVND (reference sequence). CDR3 nucleotides: TGTGCCAGTAGTATGGGGATTGGACAATTCCACGAGCAGTACTTC. This translates into CASSMGIGQFHEQYF.

The J gene is TRBJ2-5, the V gene TRBV25-1, with D possibly TRBD2 on 6 matching bases. The CDR3 length is 17 residues. Germline assignment: CDR1 MGHDK and CDR2 SYGVNS. Trimming stripped 0 bases from V and 0 bases from J, with 14 bases between. CDR3 in DNA: TGTGCCAGCAGTGAATACTTCGGGGGATCGTACCAAGAGACCCAGTACTTC. The encoded protein is CASSEYFGGSYQETQYF.

This CDR3 reads CSVREVYTEAFF. The CDR3 DNA reads TGCAGCGTCAGGGAGGTTTACACTGAAGCTTTCTTT. V and J are TRBV29-1 and TRBJ1-1; the D gene is possibly TRBD1 (5 bases). Germline loops: CDR1 SQVTM, CDR2 ANQGSEA. The V gene lost 6 bases and the J gene lost 3 bases, with 11 bases spanning the gap. The CDR3 spans 12 residues. Supplemented by reference TRBV29-1 and TRBJ1-1, the full variable domain reads SAVISQKPSRDICQRGTSLTIQCQVDSQVTMMFWYRQQPGQSLTLIATANQGSEATYESGFVIDKFPISRPNLTFSTLTVSNMSPEDSSIYLCSVREVYTEAFFGQGTRLTVV.

The chain couples TRBV28 to TRBJ1-5; the D gene is possibly TRBD1 (6 bases). The CDR3 runs to 15 residues. Germline CDR1 is MDHEN and CDR2 is SYDVKM. V shed 8 bases and J shed 3 bases, with 17 bases lying between them. Here the CDR3 DNA reads TGTGCCAGCTGGTTGGGGGACACCTACAATCAGCCCCAGCATTTT. This encodes CASWLGDTYNQPQHF. Filled out from reference TRBV28 and TRBJ1-5, the complete variable domain reads DVKVTQSSRYLVKRTGEKVFLECVQDMDHENMFWYRQDPGLGLRLIYFSYDVKMKEKGDIPEGYSVSREKKERFSLILESASTNQTSMYLCASWLGDTYNQPQHFGDGTRLSIL.

The V and J genes are TRBV6-1 and TRBJ1-1; tentative D call: TRBD1 (6 bases). Trimming took off 4 bases at V and 0 bases at J, with 9 bases between the two ends. The CDR3 covers 14 residues. Germline V CDR1 and CDR2: MNHNS, SASEGT. For the CDR3, the DNA is TGTGCCAGCAGTGTTTGGACAGTGAACACTGAAGCTTTCTTT. This codes for CASSVWTVNTEAFF.

The table lists this clone with a count of one. This rearrangement joins TRBV27 to TRBJ2-1, with D tentatively TRBD2 (6 bases). The length of the CDR3 is 15 residues. Germline assignment: CDR1 MNHEY and CDR2 SMNVEV (reference sequence). Trimming cost V 5 bases and J 3 bases, with 14 bases left between them. CDR3: CASSDLAFIYNEQFF. As DNA, the CDR3 is TGTGCCAGCAGTGATCTAGCGTTTATCTACAATGAGCAGTTCTTC.

The chain couples TRBV10-3 to TRBJ1-1; 9 bases match TRBD1. V lost 7 bases, J lost 10 bases, and 7 bases stayed unmatched. From germline, CDR1 is ENHRY and CDR2 SYGVKD. The CDR3 is 12 residues long. The CDR3 here is CAIKDRGVGAFF. CDR3 sequence (DNA): TGTGCCATCAAGGACAGGGGTGTGGGAGCTTTCTTT.

The chain uses TRBV6-1 and TRBJ2-3, with D possibly being TRBD2 (5 bases). The germline V gene has CDR1 MNHNS and CDR2 SASEGT. V lost 7 bases and J lost 0, with 14 bases in between. This CDR3 spans 15 amino acids. The CDR3 region has the DNA TGTGCCAGCACGAGCATTAGCGCAAGCACAGATACGCAGTATTTT. Its protein is CASTSISASTDTQYF.

This clone was recorded only once. The chain combines TRBV5-4 with TRBJ1-2, with unresolved D. Per the germline V gene, CDR1 is SGHNT and CDR2 is YYREEE (reference sequence). The CDR3 covers 14 residues. Trimming shortened V by 0 bases and J by 3 bases, and 9 bases separated the two germline ends. The DNA of the CDR3 is TGTGCCAGCAGCTTGGCCGGAGTCGACTATGGCTACACCTTC. Translating gives CASSLAGVDYGYTF.

The chain has TRBV27 and TRBJ2-3, with D possibly TRBD2 on 5 matching bases. The germline gives CDR1 MNHEY, CDR2 SMNVEV (reference sequence). The CDR3 is made up of 14 amino acids. V lost 6 bases and J lost 0, with 10 bases in between. The CDR3 protein is CASRTGSSTDTQYF. The DNA for the CDR3 is TGTGCCAGCAGGACGGGATCTAGCACAGATACGCAGTATTTT.

The chain combines TRBV13 with TRBJ1-2; 9 bases map to TRBD1. V shed 5 bases and J 0 bases; nucleotides not matched to a gene: 7. The CDR3 contains 16 residues. Germline V lookup: CDR1 PRHDT, CDR2 FYEKMQ (reference sequence). The CDR3 sequence is CASSAEGQGTNYGYTF. The CDR3 DNA is TGTGCCAGCAGCGCAGAGGGACAGGGTACTAACTATGGCTACACCTTC.

The CDR3 DNA is TGTGCCAGTAGTAGCAATACAGGACAGGGGTTCACCGGGGAGCTGTTTTTT. This gives the protein CASSSNTGQGFTGELFF. The gene calls are TRBV19 and TRBJ2-2; the match to TRBD1 covers 9 bases. The germline V gene has CDR1 LNHDA and CDR2 SQIVND (reference sequence). CDR3 length equals 17 residues. Losses at the gene ends were 4 bases for V and 4 bases for J; bases not matched to a gene: 10.